The 26 T cell receptor beta chains presented below share a single source sample, sequenced in a study of Graves' ophthalmopathy and Graves' hyperthyroidism. Amplifying from RNA transcripts, the study obtained TCR beta CDR3 regions. HTBI primers were employed in first-round RT-PCR, then a second-round multiplex PCR followed. TCRdb re-derived calls from the multiplex PCR reads in MiXCR, one entry per CDR3 protein. Among around 16,000 distinct CDR3 sequences listed, 46% were seen once. Sequenced input: peripheral blood. The origin of the receptors is a woman between 35 and 50 years old with stable Graves' hyperthyroidism.

V gene TRBV29-1 combines with J gene TRBJ2-7, with 7 bases fitting TRBD1. V lost 2 bases to trimming and J lost 2 bases; unmatched junction nucleotides: 3. CDR1 is SQVTM, CDR2 ANQGSEA, per germline. The CDR3 has 13 amino acids. This chain's CDR3 is CSVELQGTYEQYF. The CDR3 DNA reads as TGCAGCGTTGAACTACAGGGGACCTACGAGCAGTACTTC.

The CDR3 reads CASSQERTSYEQYF. CDR3 sequence (DNA): TGTGCCAGCAGCCAAGAGCGGACCTCCTACGAGCAGTACTTC. The genes are TRBV7-6 and TRBJ2-7; TRBD2 is a possible D gene (5 bases). Per germline, CDR1 SGHVS and CDR2 FNYEAQ. V gave up 5 bases and J gave up 0 bases, with 11 bases separating them. The CDR3 contains 14 residues.

The rearrangement joins TRBV20-1 to TRBJ2-7; D is ambiguous. The CDR3 runs 13 residues. The germline CDR1 and CDR2 sequences are DFQATT and SNEGSKA (reference sequence). The V end was cut by 5 bases, the J end by 5 bases, with 16 bases between. The CDR3 DNA sequence: TGCAGTGCTGCTTCACCCCGGGCCGACGAGCAGTACTTC. It is translated as CSAASPRADEQYF.

This chain joins TRBV10-2 and TRBJ2-5, with 9 bases matching TRBD2. V was clipped by 4 bases and J by 1 base; unmatched bases: 7. The germline V gene encodes CDR1 WSHSY and CDR2 SAAADI. There are 16 residues in the CDR3. As DNA, the CDR3 is TGCGCCAGCAGTGGAAGGTCTAGCGGGACCCAAGAGACCCAGTACTTC. Its protein product is CASSGRSSGTQETQYF.

Concerning this clonotype: No conserved phenylalanine or tryptophan ends this CDR3, so it is likely a read error. V is TRBV20-1 and J is TRBJ2-3, with 11 bases fitting TRBD1. CDR3 size: 15 residues. Germline values: CDR1 DFQATT, CDR2 SNEGSKA (reference sequence). V trimming: 2 bases; J trimming: 5 bases; junction bases outside the gene matches: 6. Written as DNA, the CDR3 is TGCAGTGCTAGACTTGGACAGGGGGCGTTAGATACGCAGTATTGC. Residues: CSARLGQGALDTQYC.

J is TRBJ1-5 and V is TRBV10-1; D is ambiguous. The CDR3 loop spans 14 amino acids. V was cut by 0 bases and J by 4 bases, with 7 bases left in between. The germline V gene encodes CDR1 WNHNN and CDR2 SYGVQD (reference sequence). CDR3 loop: CASSESGRNQPQHF. In DNA form, the CDR3 reads TGCGCCAGCAGTGAGTCGGGTCGAAATCAGCCCCAGCATTTT.

The V gene is TRBV24-1, the J gene TRBJ2-1; D assignment may be TRBD1 or TRBD2 (5 bases each). The CDR3 sequence is 15 residues long. The germline V and J ends were trimmed by 3 bases and 5 bases, with 13 bases remaining between them. CDR1 is KGHDR, CDR2 SFDVKD, per germline. The CDR3 sequence: CATSDVGAGNNEQFF. CDR3 sequence (DNA): TGTGCCACCAGTGATGTCGGGGCAGGGAACAATGAGCAGTTCTTC.

Many counts were recorded for this clonotype. This CDR3 reads CASSYVPWDEKLFF. DNA of the CDR3: TGTGCCAGCAGTTACGTTCCTTGGGACGAAAAACTGTTTTTT. This sequence joins TRBV6-5 and TRBJ1-4; possible D gene TRBD1, 5 bases. The V gene lost 2 bases and the J gene lost 8 bases, with 12 bases spanning the gap. The CDR3 spans 14 residues. In germline, CDR1 is MNHEY, CDR2 SVGAGI.

The chain couples TRBV6-2 or TRBV6-3 to TRBJ2-7; D is undetermined. Trimming cost V 8 bases and J 0 bases, with 17 bases left between them. The CDR3 length is 15 residues. Germline CDR1 MNHEY, CDR2 SVGEGT. CDR3 nucleotide sequence: TGTGCCAGCCTAACCAATTATTGCTCCTCCTACGAGCAGTACTTC. Translating it yields CASLTNYCSSYEQYF.

This sequence joins TRBV19 and TRBJ1-2; D is possibly TRBD1 (6 bases). Per the germline V gene, CDR1 is LNHDA and CDR2 is SQIVND (reference sequence). This CDR3 comprises 12 residues. The ends were cut back, 6 bases at V and 7 bases at J, with 12 bases in the middle. The CDR3 spells CASSDRGPGYTF. In DNA form, the CDR3 reads TGTGCCAGTAGCGACCGGGGGCCTGGCTACACCTTC.

With respect to this clonotype: Possible read error: a much larger clone is one base away. The chain recombines TRBV5-6 with TRBJ2-7; D is possibly TRBD2 (7 bases). Trimming removed 1 base from V and 5 bases from J, with 13 bases in between. Germline assignment: CDR1 SGHDT and CDR2 YYEEEE. This CDR3 is 14 amino acids long. CDR3 coding DNA: TGTGCCAGCAGCTTGTGGGGGGGGCCGGACGAGCAGTACTTC. Its protein is CASSLWGGPDEQYF.

Concerning this clonotype: This CDR3 fails to terminate in the conserved phenylalanine or tryptophan, so it likely reflects a read error. This chain links TRBV9 with TRBJ2-1; no firm D call. The V gene lost 4 bases and the J gene lost 9 bases, with 11 bases spanning the gap. This CDR3 has 12 amino acids. The germline CDR1 and CDR2 sequences are SGDLS and YYNGEE. The chain's CDR3 is CASSPADGEQFS. In DNA, the CDR3 is TGTGCCAGCAGCCCAGCCGATGGTGAGCAGTTCTCC.

This clonotype is deemed medium-sized (0.01 to 0.1%). CDR3 coding DNA: TGTGCCAGCAGGCGGGGGGGCCGGGAGACCCAGTACTTC. It is translated as CASRRGGRETQYF. V gene TRBV7-2 combines with J gene TRBJ2-5, with TRBD2 matching 9 bases. V was clipped by 6 bases and J by 5 bases; unmatched bases: 4. CDR3 length: 13 residues. Looked up from germline, CDR1 is SGHTA and CDR2 is FQGNSA.

To note about this clonotype: An end of the junction does not agree with germline; a read error may underlie this. This chain links TRBV10-3 with TRBJ1-6; no clear D. The germline gives CDR1 ENHRY, CDR2 SYGVKD. The CDR3 extends over 13 amino acids. In DNA, the CDR3 is TGTGCCATCTGTGGGTCGGAGGGATCACCCCCCCACTTT. It translates to CAICGSEGSPPHF.

This clonotype was recorded a few times. The rearrangement joins TRBV12-3 or TRBV12-4 to TRBJ1-4; D is unclear. This CDR3 region has 13 residues. Trimming pared 3 bases from V and 2 bases from J, leaving 4 bases between. CDR3 sequence: CASSFGTNEKLFF. In DNA, the CDR3 is TGTGCCAGCAGTTTCGGGACTAATGAAAAACTGTTTTTT.

This clonotype was found once. This chain joins TRBV20-1 and TRBJ2-5; 7 bases line up with TRBD1. V lost 2 bases to trimming and J lost 5 bases; unmatched junction nucleotides: 11. Germline V gene data show CDR1 as DFQATT and CDR2 as SNEGSKA (reference sequence). This CDR3 is built from 15 residues. CDR3 region: CSARPGTSTGETQYF. In nucleotides, the CDR3 is TGCAGTGCTAGACCTGGGACCTCGACAGGGGAGACCCAGTACTTC.

This clonotype came up many times. The chain is built from TRBV20-1 and TRBJ2-7; D assignment may be TRBD1 or TRBD2 (5 bases each). The CDR3 length is 14 residues. Germline values: CDR1 DFQATT, CDR2 SNEGSKA (reference sequence). Trimming took off 1 base at V and 4 bases at J, with 14 bases between the two ends. As DNA, the CDR3 is TGCAGTGCTAGAGCTTGGGGACGGACATACGAGCAGTACTTC. Translation: CSARAWGRTYEQYF.

There are many counts of this clonotype. The chain carries TRBV7-3 and TRBJ2-1; no clear D gene. CDR1 is SGHTA, CDR2 FQGTGA, per germline. The CDR3 covers 13 residues. Trimming cost V 1 base and J 8 bases, with 9 bases left between them. This chain's CDR3 is CASSLKPRDEQFF. The DNA of the CDR3 is TGTGCCAGCAGCTTAAAACCCCGGGATGAGCAGTTCTTC.

This sequence joins TRBV6-2 or TRBV6-3 and TRBJ1-5; 7 positions agree with TRBD1. Germline V gives CDR1 MNHEY, CDR2 SVGEGT. The CDR3 extends over 14 amino acids. J lost 7 bases, V lost 5 bases, and 8 bases had no gene match. The CDR3 reads CASSEGQIGQPQHF. CDR3 DNA: TGTGCCAGCAGTGAGGGACAGATAGGGCAGCCCCAGCATTTT.

The J gene is TRBJ2-7, the V gene TRBV7-9; D gene ambiguous. Between the trimmed V and J ends, which lost 5 bases and 4 bases, there was a span of 12 bases. Germline V CDR1 and CDR2: SEHNR, FQNEAQ (reference sequence). This CDR3 spans 13 amino acids. CDR3 bases: TGTGCCAGCAGCCCTGGCGATGGGTACGAGCAGTACTTC. Translating it yields CASSPGDGYEQYF.

This rearrangement joins TRBV7-2 to TRBJ1-5, with 9 positions matching TRBD1. The germline CDR1 and CDR2 sequences are SGHTA and FQGNSA. With 5 bases clipped from V and 1 base from J, the junction kept 3 bases outside the gene matches. This CDR3 has 15 amino acids. The CDR3 is CASSRDRASNQPQHF. As DNA, the CDR3 is TGTGCCAGCAGCCGGGACAGGGCAAGCAATCAGCCCCAGCATTTT.

This sequence joins TRBV7-8 and TRBJ2-1; D call uncertain. The CDR3 totals 16 residues. From germline, CDR1 is SGHVS and CDR2 FQNEAQ. Trimming removed 1 base at V and 8 bases at J, with 18 bases between. CDR3 coding DNA: TGTGCCAGCAGCTTAGGGTCCGGAAGTGGAGAACATGAGCAGTTCTTC. Translation gives CASSLGSGSGEHEQFF.

This clonotype was counted only a few times. The chain employs TRBV29-1 and TRBJ2-1; the match to TRBD2 covers 10 bases. With 4 bases clipped from V and 6 bases from J, the junction kept 9 bases outside the gene matches. The length of the CDR3 is 15 residues. Looked up from germline, CDR1 is SQVTM and CDR2 is ANQGSEA. CDR3 sequence (DNA): TGCAGCGTTGTGGCGGGACTAGCGATCACCAATGAGCAGTTCTTC. Amino acids: CSVVAGLAITNEQFF.

This clonotype was detected ten times or more. This chain uses TRBV7-9 with TRBJ2-3; a possible D gene is TRBD2 (6 bases). The CDR3 length is 15 residues. V lost 1 base and J 0 bases, leaving 8 bases between the germline ends. Germline CDR1 SEHNR, CDR2 FQNEAQ (reference sequence). CDR3 DNA: TGTGCCAGCAGCTTAGGGGGGACTAGCACAGATACGCAGTATTTT. It translates to CASSLGGTSTDTQYF.

Note on this clonotype: With a much larger clone just one base away, this may be a read error. The chain combines TRBV6-2 or TRBV6-3 with TRBJ2-3, with D unresolved. The CDR3 is made up of 13 amino acids. Germline-derived CDR1 and CDR2 are MNHEY and SVGEGT. CDR3 loop: CASSNSPPDSQYF. DNA for the CDR3: TGTGCCAGCAGTAACTCTCCCCCAGATTCGCAGTATTTT.

In its sample, this clonotype was seen many times. This rearrangement joins TRBV9 to TRBJ2-5, with a possible D match to TRBD2 (7 bases). Between the trimmed V and J ends, which lost 4 bases and 6 bases, there was a span of 16 bases. Germline assignment: CDR1 SGDLS and CDR2 YYNGEE. The CDR3 totals 14 residues. CDR3 in amino acids: CASSKGGGTKTQYF. The DNA of the CDR3 is TGTGCCAGCAGCAAGGGGGGGGGCACGAAGACCCAGTACTTC.